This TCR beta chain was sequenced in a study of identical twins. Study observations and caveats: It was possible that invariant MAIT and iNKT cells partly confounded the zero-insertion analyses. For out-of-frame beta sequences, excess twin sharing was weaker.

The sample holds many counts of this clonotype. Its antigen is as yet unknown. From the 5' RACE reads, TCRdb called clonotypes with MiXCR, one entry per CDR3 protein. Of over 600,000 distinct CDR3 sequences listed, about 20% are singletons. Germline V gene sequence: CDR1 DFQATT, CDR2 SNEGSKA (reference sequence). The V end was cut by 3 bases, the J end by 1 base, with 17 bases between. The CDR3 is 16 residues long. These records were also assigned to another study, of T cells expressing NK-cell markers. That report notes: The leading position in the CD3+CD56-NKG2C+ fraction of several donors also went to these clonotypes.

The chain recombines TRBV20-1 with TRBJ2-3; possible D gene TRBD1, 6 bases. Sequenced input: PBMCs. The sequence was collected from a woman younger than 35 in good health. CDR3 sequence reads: CSASGQTGRGTDTQYF. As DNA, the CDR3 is TGCAGTGCTAGTGGACAGACCGGCCGAGGCACAGATACGCAGTATTTT.